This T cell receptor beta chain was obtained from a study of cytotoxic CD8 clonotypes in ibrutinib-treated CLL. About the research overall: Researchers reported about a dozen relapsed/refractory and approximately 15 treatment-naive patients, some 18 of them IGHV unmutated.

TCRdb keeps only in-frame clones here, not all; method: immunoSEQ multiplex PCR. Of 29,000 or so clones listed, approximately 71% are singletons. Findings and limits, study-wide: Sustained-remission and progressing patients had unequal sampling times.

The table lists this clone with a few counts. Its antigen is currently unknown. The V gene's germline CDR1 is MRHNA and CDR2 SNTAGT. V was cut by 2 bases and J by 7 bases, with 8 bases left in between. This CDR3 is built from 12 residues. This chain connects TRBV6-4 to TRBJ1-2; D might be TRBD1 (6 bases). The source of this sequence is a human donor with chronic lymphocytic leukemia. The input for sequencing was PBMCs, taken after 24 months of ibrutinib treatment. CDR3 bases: TGTGCCAGCAGTGACAGGGGGGCTGGCTACACCTTC. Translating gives CASSDRGAGYTF.